The rows below give T cell receptor beta chains drawn from one sample of a study of cytotoxic CD8 clonotypes in ibrutinib-treated CLL. Produced via immunoSEQ multiplex PCR; TCRdb's table is partial and in-frame only. The profile shows some 100,000 clones, approximately 56% of them singletons. The sample consisted of PBMCs, taken after 24 months of ibrutinib treatment. The receptors originated from a human donor with chronic lymphocytic leukemia. Each CDR3 is given with its conserved first and last residue. The order of the fields is V gene, J gene, clone size, D gene, CDR3 DNA, CDR3 protein. The D gene is left open where the match is weak. Not all rows give a size; the values are once, few, many and, for expanded clones, a class.

V: TRBV5-4; J: TRBJ2-5; size: -; D: TRBD2; DNA: TGTGCCAGCAGCCCCCCTCCTAGCGGGGGGGCTGTGGAGACCCAGTACTTC; CDR3: CASSPPPSGGAVETQYF
V: TRBV5-1; J: TRBJ2-7; size: -; D: TRBD1; DNA: TGCGCCAGCAGCTATACAGGGGACATCTACGAGCAGTACTTC; CDR3: CASSYTGDIYEQYF
V: TRBV18; J: TRBJ1-6; size: -; D: -; DNA: TGTGCCAGCTCACCCGGTAATGCGGGTGGACCCCTCCACTTT; CDR3: CASSPGNAGGPLHF
V: TRBV9; J: TRBJ1-2; size: -; D: TRBD1; DNA: TGTGCCAGCAGCGTTCAGGGGGCGCATAACTATGGCTACACCTTC; CDR3: CASSVQGAHNYGYTF
V: TRBV29-1; J: TRBJ2-5; size: -; D: TRBD2; DNA: TGCAGCGTAGCGACTAGCGGGGGGGCGGAGACCCAGTACTTC; CDR3: CSVATSGGAETQYF
V: TRBV14; J: TRBJ2-5; size: -; D: TRBD2; DNA: TGTGCCAGCAGCCAAGGAGCGGGGGGGATACAAGAGACCCAGTACTTC; CDR3: CASSQGAGGIQETQYF
V: TRBV7-2; J: TRBJ2-1; size: -; D: TRBD1; DNA: TGTGCCAGCACCCTATTGACAGGGGGCGCGGGGCAGTTCTTC; CDR3: CASTLLTGGAGQFF
V: TRBV5-1; J: TRBJ2-2; size: -; D: -; DNA: TGCGCCAGCAGCTTGGTACTCGGCGGCACCGGGGAGCTGTTTTTT; CDR3: CASSLVLGGTGELFF
V: TRBV4-3; J: TRBJ2-3; size: -; D: TRBD2; DNA: TGCGCCAGCAGCCAAACTAGCGGGAGCACAGATACGCAGTATTTT; CDR3: CASSQTSGSTDTQYF
V: TRBV27; J: TRBJ2-1; size: -; D: TRBD2; DNA: TGTGCCAGCAGTTCAGGACACCGGGAGGCACTTTACAATGAGCAGTTCTTC; CDR3: CASSSGHREALYNEQFF
V: TRBV4-1; J: TRBJ2-3; size: -; D: -; DNA: TGCGCCAGCAGCCAAGCGGGCACAGATACGCAGTATTTT; CDR3: CASSQAGTDTQYF
V: TRBV6-5; J: TRBJ2-7; size: -; D: -; DNA: TGTGCCAGCACCTCTAGACAGGACTACGAGCAGTACTTC; CDR3: CASTSRQDYEQYF
V: TRBV5-1; J: TRBJ1-2; size: -; D: TRBD1; DNA: TGCGCCAGCAGCTTGGCCGGGGACAGTGGAGGTGGCTACACCTTC; CDR3: CASSLAGDSGGGYTF
V: TRBV2; J: TRBJ2-1; size: few; D: -; DNA: TGTGCCAGCAGGCGGGACGGACTATACAATGAGCAGTTCTTC; CDR3: CASRRDGLYNEQFF
V: TRBV5-1; J: TRBJ2-5; size: -; D: -; DNA: TGCGCCAGCAGCATCCAGGACCACCAAGAGACCCAGTACTTC; CDR3: CASSIQDHQETQYF
V: TRBV6-1; J: TRBJ1-1; size: few; D: TRBD1; DNA: TGTGCCAGCAGTGACTACAGGGGTTCGGTCCTCACTGAAGCTTTCTTT; CDR3: CASSDYRGSVLTEAFF
V: TRBV4-3; J: TRBJ2-1; size: -; D: TRBD1; DNA: TGCGCCAGCAGCCGAGAGGGGACAGGGGGCCATGAGCAGTTCTTC; CDR3: CASSREGTGGHEQFF